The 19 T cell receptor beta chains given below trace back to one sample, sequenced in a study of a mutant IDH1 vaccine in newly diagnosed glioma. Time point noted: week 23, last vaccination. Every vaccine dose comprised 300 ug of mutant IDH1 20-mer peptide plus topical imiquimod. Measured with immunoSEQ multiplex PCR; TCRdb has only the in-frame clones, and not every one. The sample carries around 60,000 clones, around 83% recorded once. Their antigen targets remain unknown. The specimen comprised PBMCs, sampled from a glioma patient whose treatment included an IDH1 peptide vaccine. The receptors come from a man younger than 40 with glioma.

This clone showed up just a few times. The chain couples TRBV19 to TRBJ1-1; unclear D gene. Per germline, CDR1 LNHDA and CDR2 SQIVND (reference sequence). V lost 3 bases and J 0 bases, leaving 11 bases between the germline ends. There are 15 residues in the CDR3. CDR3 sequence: CASSILLGLNTEAFF. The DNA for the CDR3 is TGTGCCAGTAGTATTCTGCTGGGGTTGAACACTGAAGCTTTCTTT.

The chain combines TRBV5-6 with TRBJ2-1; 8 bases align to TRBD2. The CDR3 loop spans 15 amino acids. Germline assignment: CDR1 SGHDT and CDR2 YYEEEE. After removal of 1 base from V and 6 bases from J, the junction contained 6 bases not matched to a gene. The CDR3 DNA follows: TGTGCCAGCAGCTTGACGGGGGGGCTTTTCAATGAGCAGTTCTTC. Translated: CASSLTGGLFNEQFF.

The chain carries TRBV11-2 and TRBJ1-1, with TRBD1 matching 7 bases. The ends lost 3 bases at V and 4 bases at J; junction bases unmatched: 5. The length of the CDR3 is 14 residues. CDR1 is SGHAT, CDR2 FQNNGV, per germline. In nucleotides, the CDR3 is TGTGCCAGCAGCTTGACGACAGGGAGCACTGAAGCTTTCTTT. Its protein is CASSLTTGSTEAFF.

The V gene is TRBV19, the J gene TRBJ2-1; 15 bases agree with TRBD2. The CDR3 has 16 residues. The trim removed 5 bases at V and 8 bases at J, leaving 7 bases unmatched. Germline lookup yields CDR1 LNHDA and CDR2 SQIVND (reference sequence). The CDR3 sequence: CASSAGLAGGSYEQFF. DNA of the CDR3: TGTGCCAGTAGTGCGGGACTAGCGGGGGGTTCCTATGAGCAGTTCTTC.

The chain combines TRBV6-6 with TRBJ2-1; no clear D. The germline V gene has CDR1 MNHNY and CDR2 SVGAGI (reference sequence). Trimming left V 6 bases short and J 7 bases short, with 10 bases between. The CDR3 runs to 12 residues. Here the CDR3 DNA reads TGTGCCAGCAGCCACCTCGGGAATGAGCAGTTCTTC. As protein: CASSHLGNEQFF.

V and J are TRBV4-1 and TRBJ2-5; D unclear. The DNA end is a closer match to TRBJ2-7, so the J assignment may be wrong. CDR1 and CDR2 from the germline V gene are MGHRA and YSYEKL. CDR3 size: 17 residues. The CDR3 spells CASSQVLRSGYSYEQYF. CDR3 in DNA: TGCGCCAGCAGCCAAGTCTTGAGAAGTGGGTACTCCTACGAGCAGTACTTC.

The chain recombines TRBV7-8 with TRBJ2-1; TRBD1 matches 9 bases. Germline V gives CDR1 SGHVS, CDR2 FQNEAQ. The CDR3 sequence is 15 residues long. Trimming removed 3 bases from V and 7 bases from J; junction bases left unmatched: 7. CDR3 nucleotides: TGTGCCAGCAGCTTCGGGGACAGGGATAATAATGAGCAGTTCTTC. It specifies CASSFGDRDNNEQFF. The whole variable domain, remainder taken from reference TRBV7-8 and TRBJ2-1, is GAGVSQSPRYKVAKRGQDVALRCDPISGHVSLFWYQQALGQGPEFLTYFQNEAQLDKSGLPSDRFFAERPEGSVSTLKIQRTQQEDSAVYLCASSFGDRDNNEQFFGPGTRLTVL.

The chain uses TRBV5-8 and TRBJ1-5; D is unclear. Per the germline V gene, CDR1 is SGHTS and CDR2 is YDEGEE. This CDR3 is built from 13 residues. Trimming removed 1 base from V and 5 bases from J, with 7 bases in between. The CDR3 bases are TGTGCCAGCAGCTTGATGGGAGATCAGCCCCAGCATTTT. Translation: CASSLMGDQPQHF.

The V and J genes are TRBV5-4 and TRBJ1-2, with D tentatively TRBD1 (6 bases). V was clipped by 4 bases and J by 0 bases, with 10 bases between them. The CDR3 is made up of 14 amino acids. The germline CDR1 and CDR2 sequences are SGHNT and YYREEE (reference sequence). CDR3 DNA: TGTGCCAGCAGCCTTGAGGGGGCTAACTATGGCTACACCTTC. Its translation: CASSLEGANYGYTF.

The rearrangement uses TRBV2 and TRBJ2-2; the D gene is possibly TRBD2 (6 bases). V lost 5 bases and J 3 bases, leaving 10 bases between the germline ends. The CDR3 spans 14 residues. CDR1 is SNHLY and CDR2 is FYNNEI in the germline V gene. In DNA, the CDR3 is TGTGCCAGCAGTTCGGGGGAGGACACCGGGGAGCTGTTTTTT. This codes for CASSSGEDTGELFF.

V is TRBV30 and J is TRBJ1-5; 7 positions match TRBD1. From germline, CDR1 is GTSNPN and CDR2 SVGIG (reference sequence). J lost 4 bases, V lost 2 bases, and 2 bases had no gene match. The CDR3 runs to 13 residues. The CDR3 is CAWSHRGNQPQHF. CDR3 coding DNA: TGTGCCTGGAGTCACAGGGGAAATCAGCCCCAGCATTTT.

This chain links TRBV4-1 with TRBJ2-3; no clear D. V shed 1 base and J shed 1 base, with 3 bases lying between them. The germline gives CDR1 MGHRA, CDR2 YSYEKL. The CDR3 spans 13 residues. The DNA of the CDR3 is TGCGCCAGCAGCCAAGTTGGCACAGATACGCAGTATTTT. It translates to CASSQVGTDTQYF.

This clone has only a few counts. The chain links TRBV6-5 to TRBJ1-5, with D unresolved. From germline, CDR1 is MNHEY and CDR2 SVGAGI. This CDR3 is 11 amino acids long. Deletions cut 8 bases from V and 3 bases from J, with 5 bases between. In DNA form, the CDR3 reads TGTGCCAGCGGGATCAATCAGCCCCAGCATTTT. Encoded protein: CASGINQPQHF.

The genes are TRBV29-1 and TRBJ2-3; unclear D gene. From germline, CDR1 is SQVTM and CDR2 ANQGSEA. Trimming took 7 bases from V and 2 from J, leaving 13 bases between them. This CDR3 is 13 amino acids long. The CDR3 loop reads CSAALRLTDTQYF. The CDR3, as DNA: TGCAGCGCCGCCTTAAGGCTCACAGATACGCAGTATTTT.

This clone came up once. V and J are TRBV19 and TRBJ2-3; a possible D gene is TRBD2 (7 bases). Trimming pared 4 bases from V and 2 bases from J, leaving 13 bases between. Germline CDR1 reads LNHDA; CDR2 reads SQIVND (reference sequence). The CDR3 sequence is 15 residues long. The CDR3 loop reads CASSTRGAHTDTQYF. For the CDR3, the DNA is TGTGCCAGTAGTACCCGGGGGGCACACACAGATACGCAGTATTTT.

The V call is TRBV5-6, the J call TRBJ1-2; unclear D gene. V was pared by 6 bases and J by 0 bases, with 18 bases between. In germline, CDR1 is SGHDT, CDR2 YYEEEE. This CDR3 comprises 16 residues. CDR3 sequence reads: CASTPLVWAANYGYTF. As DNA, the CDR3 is TGTGCCAGCACCCCGCTTGTTTGGGCCGCTAACTATGGCTACACCTTC.

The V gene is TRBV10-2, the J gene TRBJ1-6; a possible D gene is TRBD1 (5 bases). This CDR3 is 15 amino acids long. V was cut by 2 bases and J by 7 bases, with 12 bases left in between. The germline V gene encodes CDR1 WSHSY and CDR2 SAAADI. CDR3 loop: CASSEAGTENSPLHF. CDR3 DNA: TGCGCCAGCAGTGAGGCAGGGACTGAGAATTCACCCCTCCACTTT.

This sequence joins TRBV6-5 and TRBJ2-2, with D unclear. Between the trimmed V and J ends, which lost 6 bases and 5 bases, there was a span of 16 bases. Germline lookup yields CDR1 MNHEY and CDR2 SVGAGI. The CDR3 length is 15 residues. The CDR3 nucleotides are TGTGCCAGCAGGACCACAGAAAGACATACCGGGGAGCTGTTTTTT. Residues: CASRTTERHTGELFF.

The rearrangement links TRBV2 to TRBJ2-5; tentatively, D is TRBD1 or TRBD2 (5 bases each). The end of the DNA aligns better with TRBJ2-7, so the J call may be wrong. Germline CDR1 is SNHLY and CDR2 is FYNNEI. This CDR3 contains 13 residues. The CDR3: CASSVGPGSEQYF. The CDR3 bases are TGTGCCAGCAGTGTAGGGCCAGGGAGCGAGCAGTACTTC.